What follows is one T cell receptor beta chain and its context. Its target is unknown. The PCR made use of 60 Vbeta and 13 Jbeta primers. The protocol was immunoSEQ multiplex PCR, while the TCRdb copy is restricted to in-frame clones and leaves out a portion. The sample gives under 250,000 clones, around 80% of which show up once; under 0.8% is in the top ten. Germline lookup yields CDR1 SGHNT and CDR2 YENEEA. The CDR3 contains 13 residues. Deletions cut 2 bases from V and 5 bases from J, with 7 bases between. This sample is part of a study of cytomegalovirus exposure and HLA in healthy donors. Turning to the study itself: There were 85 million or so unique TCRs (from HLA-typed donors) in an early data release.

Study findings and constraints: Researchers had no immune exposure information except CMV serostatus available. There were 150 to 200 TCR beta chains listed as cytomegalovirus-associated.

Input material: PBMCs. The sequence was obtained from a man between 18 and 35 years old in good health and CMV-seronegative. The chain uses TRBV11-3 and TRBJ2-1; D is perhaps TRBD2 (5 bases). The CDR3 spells CASSLRRDNEQFF. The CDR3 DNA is TGTGCCAGCAGCTTAAGGCGGGACAATGAGCAGTTCTTC.